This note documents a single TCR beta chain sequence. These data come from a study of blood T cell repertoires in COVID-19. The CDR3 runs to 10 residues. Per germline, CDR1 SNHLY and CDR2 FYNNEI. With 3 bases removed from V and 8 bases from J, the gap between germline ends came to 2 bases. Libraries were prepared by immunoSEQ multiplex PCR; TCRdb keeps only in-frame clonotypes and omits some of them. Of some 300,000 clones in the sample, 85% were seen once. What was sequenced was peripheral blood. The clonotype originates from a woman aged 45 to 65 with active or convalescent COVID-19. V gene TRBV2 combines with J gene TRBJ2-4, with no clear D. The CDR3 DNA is TGTGCCAGCAGTGACTACATTCAGTACTTC. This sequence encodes CASSDYIQYF. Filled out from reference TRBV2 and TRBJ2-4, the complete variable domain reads EPEVTQTPSHQVTQMGQEVILRCVPISNHLYFYWYRQILGQKVEFLVSFYNNEISEKSEIFDDQFSVERPDGSNFTLKIRSTKLEDSAMYFCASSDYIQYFGAGTRLSVL.